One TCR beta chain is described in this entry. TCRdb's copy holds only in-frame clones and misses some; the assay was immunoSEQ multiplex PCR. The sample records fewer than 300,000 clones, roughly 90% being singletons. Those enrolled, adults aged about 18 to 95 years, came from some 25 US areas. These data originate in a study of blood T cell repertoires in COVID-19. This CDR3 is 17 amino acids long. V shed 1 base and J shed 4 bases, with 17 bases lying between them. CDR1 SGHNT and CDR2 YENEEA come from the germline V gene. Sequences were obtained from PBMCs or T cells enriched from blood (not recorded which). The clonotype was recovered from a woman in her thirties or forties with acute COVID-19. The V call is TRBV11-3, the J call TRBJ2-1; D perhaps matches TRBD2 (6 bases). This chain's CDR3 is CASSLGRDSRIYNEQFF. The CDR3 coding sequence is TGTGCCAGCAGCTTAGGCCGGGACTCGAGAATTTACAATGAGCAGTTCTTC.